This T cell receptor (beta chain) is drawn from a study of T-cell reconstitution after alpha-beta-depleted transplantation in children. General study results and limits: Alpha-beta T cells about two months after transplant reportedly derived from several hundred expanded graft clones. T-cell counts and diversity at one year post-transplant came mainly from newly produced T cells.

Unique molecular identifiers tagged the TCRbeta library. One entry per CDR3 protein results from TCRdb running MiXCR on the PCR reads. The data hold more than 400,000 distinct CDR3 sequences, with about an eighth observed a single time. Germline CDR1 and CDR2: DFQATT and SNEGSKA (reference sequence). Between the trimmed V and J ends, which lost 3 bases and 2 bases, there was a span of 14 bases. The length of the CDR3 is 15 residues. This clonotype was counted many times. Its antigen is unknown. The sequence was obtained from a female patient between 2 and 15 years old who had a stem cell transplant for aplastic anemia, so the T cells may come from the graft donor. Sequencing was performed on PBMCs, mostly from graft donor cells, taken 180 days after TCRalphabeta/CD19-depleted stem cell transplant. The chain links TRBV20-1 to TRBJ2-1; D gene unclear. The CDR3 sequence is CSARVPEKTYNEQFF. CDR3 DNA sequence: TGCAGTGCTAGGGTTCCCGAAAAAACCTACAATGAGCAGTTCTTC.